This is a list of T cell receptor beta chains from one sample in a study of radiotherapy plus CTLA-4 blockade in lung cancer. Libraries were prepared by immunoSEQ multiplex PCR; TCRdb keeps only in-frame clonotypes and omits some of them. Of about 93,000 clones in the sample, around 90% were seen once. The sequencing used peripheral blood, collected from a patient treated with radiotherapy plus ipilimumab. These receptors all come from a human donor with non-small cell lung cancer that progressed on radiotherapy plus ipilimumab. CDR3s include the opening cysteine and the closing phenylalanine or tryptophan. A D gene is named only where the DNA matches it firmly. The listing skips clone size in some rows; elsewhere it reads once, few, many or a size class.

D gene,J gene,V gene,clone size,CDR3 DNA,CDR3 protein
NA,TRBJ1-1,TRBV5-1,NA,TGCGCCAGCAGCTTGGCTAAAAGTCCGGGACACCGTAACACTGAAGCTTTCTTT,CASSLAKSPGHRNTEAFF
NA,TRBJ1-2,TRBV25-1,once,TGTGCCAGCAGTGCCTTCCCAGGAGATGGCTACACCTTC,CASSAFPGDGYTF
NA,TRBJ2-3,TRBV7-2,NA,TGTGCCAGCAGCTTAGGCCACACAGATACGCAGTATTTT,CASSLGHTDTQYF
NA,TRBJ2-5,TRBV29-1,NA,TGCAGCGTTGGAGGGGGAAGGGAGACCCAGTACTTC,CSVGGGRETQYF
TRBD1,TRBJ2-7,TRBV13,NA,TGTGCCAGCGCCCTAAGAGGGACAGCCCTTTACGAGCAGTACTTC,CASALRGTALYEQYF
TRBD1,TRBJ2-1,TRBV5-6,NA,TGTGCCAGCAGCTTGGGAGGGGCGGGACAGGGAAGGAATGAGCAGTTCTTC,CASSLGGAGQGRNEQFF
TRBD2,TRBJ2-1,TRBV18,NA,TGTGCCAGCTCACCACTACTAGCGGAAGTGAATGAGCAGTTCTTC,CASSPLLAEVNEQFF
TRBD2,TRBJ2-1,TRBV19,NA,TGTGCCAGTAGCTTAATAGCGGGAGGGCCTGGGGAGCAGTTCTTC,CASSLIAGGPGEQFF
TRBD2,TRBJ2-2,TRBV7-2,NA,TGTGCCAGCAGCTTAAGCGGGAGTTCGCTCACCGGGGAGCTGTTTTTT,CASSLSGSSLTGELFF
NA,TRBJ2-5,TRBV6-1,NA,TGTGCCAGCAGTGAACTCCAGTCCCAAAATATGTACTTC,CASSELQSQNMYF
NA,TRBJ1-1,TRBV27,NA,TGTGCCAGCTTTTGGGTCGGGGGGCCGAACACTGAAGCTTTCTTT,CASFWVGGPNTEAFF
TRBD2,TRBJ2-3,TRBV29-1,NA,TGCAGCGCCCCCAGAGGAGGGCGGGAGGGCCCTCCAGATACGCAGTATTTT,CSAPRGGREGPPDTQYF
NA,TRBJ2-1,TRBV28,NA,TGTGCCAGCAGTTTGGGCGGGGCTGCCTACAATGAGCAGTTCTTC,CASSLGGAAYNEQFF
NA,TRBJ2-2,TRBV6-1,NA,TGTGCCAGCAGTGATATTGCGCGGACTAACACCGGGGAGCTGTTTTTT,CASSDIARTNTGELFF
NA,TRBJ1-2,TRBV6-1,NA,TGTGCCAGCAGTGAACCGGGACGCTACTATGGCTACACCTTC,CASSEPGRYYGYTF
NA,TRBJ2-3,TRBV6-6,NA,TGTGCCAGCAGTTACGTCGACAGCATCACAGATACGCAGTATTTT,CASSYVDSITDTQYF
NA,TRBJ1-2,TRBV6-1,NA,TGTGCCAGCAGTGAAATGGAGGGGATGGGCTATGGCTACACCTTC,CASSEMEGMGYGYTF
NA,TRBJ1-2,TRBV18,once,TGTGCCAGCTCCCCGAGCGGCCCGGTATATGGCTACACCTTC,CASSPSGPVYGYTF
NA,TRBJ1-1,TRBV6-1,NA,TGTGCCAGCTTCATCCAGGACAAGAACACTGAAGCTTTCTTT,CASFIQDKNTEAFF
TRBD1,TRBJ1-4,TRBV4-1,NA,TGCGCCAGCAGCCAAGGTGCGGGGACAGGGGACGAAAAACTGTTTTTT,CASSQGAGTGDEKLFF
NA,TRBJ1-1,TRBV5-1,NA,TGCGCCAGCAGCGCCCCGGTGGGGGCCGGGACTGAAGCTTTCTTT,CASSAPVGAGTEAFF
NA,TRBJ1-1,TRBV6-1,NA,TGTGCCAGCAGTGGTTACTCTGCTGAAGCTTTCTTT,CASSGYSAEAFF
TRBD2,TRBJ2-5,TRBV7-9,NA,TGTGCCAGCAGCCTCGAGGGACTAGCGGGAGGGCAGTACTTC,CASSLEGLAGGQYF
TRBD2,TRBJ2-5,TRBV7-2,NA,TGTGCCAGCAGCTTAGATGGGACTAGCGGTCCTCGGACCCAGTACTTC,CASSLDGTSGPRTQYF
NA,TRBJ1-2,TRBV11-2,NA,TGTGCCAGCAGCGCCGACAGGAGCCAGAACTATGGCTACACCTTC,CASSADRSQNYGYTF
NA,TRBJ2-3,TRBV2,NA,TGTGCCAGCAGTGATTCGAGCCTTAGCACAGATACGCAGTATTTT,CASSDSSLSTDTQYF
NA,TRBJ1-1,TRBV16,NA,TGTGCCAGCAGCCAATTTTTACAGCACTCGATGAACACTGAAGCTTTCTTT,CASSQFLQHSMNTEAFF
NA,TRBJ2-6,TRBV14,NA,TGTGCCAGCAGCCCGCGGCCCATCCTCGTGGCCGGGGCCAACGTCCTGACTTTC,CASSPRPILVAGANVLTF
TRBD2,TRBJ2-2,TRBV2,once,TGTGCCACGGGGGGCACCGGGGAGCTGTTTTTT,CATGGTGELFF
NA,TRBJ1-2,TRBV5-1,NA,TGCGCCAGCAGTCCCCAGGCGGGGTCATCTGTTGGCTACACCTTC,CASSPQAGSSVGYTF
TRBD2,TRBJ2-2,TRBV19,few,TGTGCCAGTAGCGCCGGACTAGCGGGAGTCGGCGGGGAGCTGTTTTTT,CASSAGLAGVGGELFF
TRBD1,TRBJ2-1,TRBV10-3,few,TGTGCCATCAGTGAACAGGGGGACCTCTACAATGAGCAGTTCTTC,CAISEQGDLYNEQFF
TRBD1,TRBJ1-1,TRBV2,NA,TGTGCCAGCACCGAGACAGGGGTCCCGAACACTGAAGCTTTCTTT,CASTETGVPNTEAFF
NA,TRBJ2-1,TRBV6-5,NA,TGTGCCAGCAAGGTGGGACCGCGGTTAAACAATGAGCAGTTCTTC,CASKVGPRLNNEQFF
TRBD2,TRBJ2-1,TRBV5-6,once,TGTGCCAGCAGCTTGCAACTGGGACTAAAGTTTTACAATGAGCAGTTCTTC,CASSLQLGLKFYNEQFF
TRBD2,TRBJ2-1,TRBV9,NA,TGTGCCAAGGTAAGTAGGTTAATGAGCGGGGCCCGACCTTACAATGAGCAGTTCTTC,CAKVSRLMSGARPYNEQFF
NA,TRBJ1-1,TRBV30,NA,TGTGCCTGCCAAAGGGGCTACACTGAAGCTTTCTTT,CACQRGYTEAFF
NA,TRBJ1-2,TRBV19,NA,TGTGCCAGTAGTATTTCCGGGGACCATTATGGCTACACCTTC,CASSISGDHYGYTF
TRBD2,TRBJ2-2,TRBV9,NA,TGTGCCAGCAGCGTTGAAGTAGCGGGAGCGGCCGGGGAGCTGTTTTTT,CASSVEVAGAAGELFF
TRBD1,TRBJ1-2,TRBV19,NA,TGTGCCAGTGCCCCGACAGGGGAAGGTGGCTACACCTTC,CASAPTGEGGYTF
TRBD1,TRBJ2-2,TRBV11-3,NA,TGTGCCAGCAGCCTGCGACAGGGATGGGGGCTAACCGGGGAGCTGTTTTTT,CASSLRQGWGLTGELFF
NA,TRBJ1-4,TRBV18,NA,TGTGCCAGCTCAAACCGGGGGCCAACTAATGAAAAACTGTTTTTT,CASSNRGPTNEKLFF
NA,TRBJ2-1,TRBV18,NA,TGTGCCAGCTCACCACTACAAGGGAATGAGCAGTTCTTC,CASSPLQGNEQFF
NA,TRBJ2-5,TRBV6-5,NA,TGTGCCAGCACTGCGGGAGAGACCCAGTACTTC,CASTAGETQYF
NA,TRBJ1-1,TRBV29-1,NA,TGCAGCGCTTTTACCCGTGGTAGCACTGAAGCTTTCTTT,CSAFTRGSTEAFF
NA,TRBJ1-5,TRBV30,once,TGTGCCTGGAGTCGTGGGGGAGGGGGGGAGCAGCCCCAGCATTTT,CAWSRGGGGEQPQHF
TRBD1,TRBJ1-3,TRBV7-7,NA,TGTGCTAGCAGCGAGGACAGGGGGAACACCATATATTTT,CASSEDRGNTIYF
TRBD1,TRBJ1-4,TRBV5-6,NA,TGTGCCAGCAGCCCCGATCCGGGACAGGGAAATGAAAAACTGTTTTTT,CASSPDPGQGNEKLFF
NA,TRBJ1-5,TRBV2,NA,TGTGCCAGCACTTGGGATAGCAATCAGCCCCAGCATTTT,CASTWDSNQPQHF
NA,TRBJ2-5,TRBV9,once,TGTGCCAGCAGCGTAGGGGGCTATTCCTCACAAGAGACCCAGTACTTC,CASSVGGYSSQETQYF
TRBD1,TRBJ2-5,TRBV4-1,NA,TGCGCCAGCAGCCAGCCACAGGGGCTCCAAGAGACCCAGTACTTC,CASSQPQGLQETQYF
NA,TRBJ2-5,TRBV11-3,NA,TGTGCCAGCAGCTTAGATGGGAGAAGCCAAGAGACCCAGTACTTC,CASSLDGRSQETQYF
TRBD1,TRBJ2-1,TRBV18,NA,TGTGCCAGCTCATCTTCTCAGGGGGCTATATACAATGAGCAGTTCTTC,CASSSSQGAIYNEQFF
NA,TRBJ1-2,TRBV7-2,NA,TGTGCCAGCAGCTTAGTCCCCAGGGATCTCTATGGCTACACCTTC,CASSLVPRDLYGYTF